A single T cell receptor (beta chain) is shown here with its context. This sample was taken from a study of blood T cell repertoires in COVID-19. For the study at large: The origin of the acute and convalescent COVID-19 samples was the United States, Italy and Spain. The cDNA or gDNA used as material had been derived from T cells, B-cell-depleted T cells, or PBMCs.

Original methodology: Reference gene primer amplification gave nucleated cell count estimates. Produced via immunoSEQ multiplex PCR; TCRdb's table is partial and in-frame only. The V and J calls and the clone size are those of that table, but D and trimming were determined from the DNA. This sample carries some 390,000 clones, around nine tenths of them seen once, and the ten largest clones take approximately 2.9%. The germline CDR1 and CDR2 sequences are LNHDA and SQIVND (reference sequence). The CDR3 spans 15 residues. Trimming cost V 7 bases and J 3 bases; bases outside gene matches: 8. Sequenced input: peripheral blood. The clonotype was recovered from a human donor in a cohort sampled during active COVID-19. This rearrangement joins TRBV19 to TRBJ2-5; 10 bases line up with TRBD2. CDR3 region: CASNIPGLAEETQYF. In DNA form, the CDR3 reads TGTGCCAGTAACATCCCAGGACTAGCGGAAGAGACCCAGTACTTC.